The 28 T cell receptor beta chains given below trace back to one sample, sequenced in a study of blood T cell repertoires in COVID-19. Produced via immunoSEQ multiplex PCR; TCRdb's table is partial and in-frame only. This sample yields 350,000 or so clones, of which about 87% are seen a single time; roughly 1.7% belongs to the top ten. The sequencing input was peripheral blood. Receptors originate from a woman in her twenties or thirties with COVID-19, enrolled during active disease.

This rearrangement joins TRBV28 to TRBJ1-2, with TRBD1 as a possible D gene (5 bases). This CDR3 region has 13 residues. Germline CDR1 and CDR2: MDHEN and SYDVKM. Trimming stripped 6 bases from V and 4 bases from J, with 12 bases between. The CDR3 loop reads CASSPDSLYGYTF. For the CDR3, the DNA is TGTGCCAGCAGCCCAGACAGTCTCTATGGCTACACCTTC.

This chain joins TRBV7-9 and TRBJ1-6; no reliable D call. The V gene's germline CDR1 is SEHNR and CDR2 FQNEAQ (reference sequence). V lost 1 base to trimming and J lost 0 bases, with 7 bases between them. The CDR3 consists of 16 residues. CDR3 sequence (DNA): TGTGCCAGCAGCTTAGTCCTCTACTCCTATAATTCACCCCTCCACTTT. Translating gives CASSLVLYSYNSPLHF.

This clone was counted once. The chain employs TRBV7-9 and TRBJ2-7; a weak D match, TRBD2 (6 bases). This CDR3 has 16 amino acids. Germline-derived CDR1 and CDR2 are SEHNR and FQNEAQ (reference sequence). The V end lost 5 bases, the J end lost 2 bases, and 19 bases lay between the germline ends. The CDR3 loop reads CASSPRGGKEAYEQYF. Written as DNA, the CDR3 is TGTGCCAGCAGCCCACGGGGAGGCAAGGAGGCCTACGAGCAGTACTTC.

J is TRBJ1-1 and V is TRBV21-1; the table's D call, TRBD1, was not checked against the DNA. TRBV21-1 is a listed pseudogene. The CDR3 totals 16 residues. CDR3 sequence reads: CASSTTLQGLRTEAFF. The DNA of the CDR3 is TGTGCCAGCAGCACAACGTTACAGGGCCTCAGGACTGAAGCTTTCTTT.

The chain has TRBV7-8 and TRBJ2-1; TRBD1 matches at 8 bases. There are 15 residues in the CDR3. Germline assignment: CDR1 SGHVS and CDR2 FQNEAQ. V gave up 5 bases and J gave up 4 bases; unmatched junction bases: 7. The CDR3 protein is CASSLGQGLYNEQFF. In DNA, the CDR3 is TGTGCCAGCAGCCTAGGACAGGGCCTATACAATGAGCAGTTCTTC. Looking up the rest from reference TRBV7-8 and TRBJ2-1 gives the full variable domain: GAGVSQSPRYKVAKRGQDVALRCDPISGHVSLFWYQQALGQGPEFLTYFQNEAQLDKSGLPSDRFFAERPEGSVSTLKIQRTQQEDSAVYLCASSLGQGLYNEQFFGPGTRLTVL.

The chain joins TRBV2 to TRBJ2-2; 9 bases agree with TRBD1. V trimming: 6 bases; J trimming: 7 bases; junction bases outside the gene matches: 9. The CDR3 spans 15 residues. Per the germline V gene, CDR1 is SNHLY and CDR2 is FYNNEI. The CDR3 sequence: CASSTGTGWDGELFF. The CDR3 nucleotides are TGTGCCAGCAGCACCGGGACAGGGTGGGACGGGGAGCTGTTTTTT.

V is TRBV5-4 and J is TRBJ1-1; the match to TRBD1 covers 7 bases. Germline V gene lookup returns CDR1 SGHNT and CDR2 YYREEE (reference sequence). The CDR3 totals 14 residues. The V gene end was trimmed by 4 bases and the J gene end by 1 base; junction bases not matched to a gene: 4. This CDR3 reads CASSLDRTNTEAFF. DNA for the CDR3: TGTGCCAGCAGCCTGGACAGGACGAACACTGAAGCTTTCTTT.

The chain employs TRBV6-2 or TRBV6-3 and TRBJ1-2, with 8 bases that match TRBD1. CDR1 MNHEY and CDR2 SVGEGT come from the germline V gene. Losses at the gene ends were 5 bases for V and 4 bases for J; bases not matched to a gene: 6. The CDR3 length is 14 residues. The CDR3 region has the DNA TGTGCCAGCAGTGAGACAGGGGATCTCTATGGCTACACCTTC. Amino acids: CASSETGDLYGYTF.

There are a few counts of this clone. CDR3 sequence: CASSPQTGHGYTF. For the CDR3, the DNA is TGTGCCAGCTCACCTCAGACAGGTCACGGCTACACCTTC. The V gene is TRBV18, the J gene TRBJ1-2; tentatively, D is TRBD1 (6 bases). Germline V CDR1 and CDR2: KGHSH, LQKENI. The CDR3 is 13 amino acids. The V and J ends lost 3 bases and 8 bases respectively, with 13 bases between them.

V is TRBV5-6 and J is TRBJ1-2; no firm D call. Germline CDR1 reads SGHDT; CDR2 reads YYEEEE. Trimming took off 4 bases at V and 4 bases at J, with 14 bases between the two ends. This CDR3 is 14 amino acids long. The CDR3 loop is CASSPTGFSYGYTF. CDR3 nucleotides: TGTGCCAGCAGCCCCACCGGGTTCTCCTATGGCTACACCTTC.

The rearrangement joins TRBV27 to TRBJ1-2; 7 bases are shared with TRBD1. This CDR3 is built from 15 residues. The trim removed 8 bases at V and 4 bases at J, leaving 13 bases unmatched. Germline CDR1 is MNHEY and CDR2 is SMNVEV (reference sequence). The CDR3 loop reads CASVGPTGTGYGYTF. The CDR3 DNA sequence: TGTGCCAGCGTGGGCCCGACAGGGACTGGCTATGGCTACACCTTC.

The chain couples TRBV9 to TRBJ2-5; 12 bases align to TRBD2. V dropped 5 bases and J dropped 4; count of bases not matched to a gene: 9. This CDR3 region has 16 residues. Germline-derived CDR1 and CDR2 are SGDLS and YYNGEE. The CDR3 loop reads CASSHNLAGGPETQYF. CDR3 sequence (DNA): TGTGCCAGCAGTCATAACCTAGCGGGGGGGCCAGAGACCCAGTACTTC. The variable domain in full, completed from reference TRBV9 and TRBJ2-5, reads DSGVTQTPKHLITATGQRVTLRCSPRSGDLSVYWYQQSLDQGLQFLIQYYNGEERAKGNILERFSAQQFPDLHSELNLSSLELGDSALYFCASSHNLAGGPETQYFGPGTRLLVL.

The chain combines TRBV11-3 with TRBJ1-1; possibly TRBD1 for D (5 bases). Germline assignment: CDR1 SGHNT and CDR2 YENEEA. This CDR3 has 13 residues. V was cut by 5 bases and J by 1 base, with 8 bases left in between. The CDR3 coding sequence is TGTGCCAGCAGCCGACAGCGGAACACTGAAGCTTTCTTT. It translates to CASSRQRNTEAFF. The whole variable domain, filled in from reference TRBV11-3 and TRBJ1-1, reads EAGVVQSPRYKIIEKKQPVAFWCNPISGHNTLYWYLQNLGQGPELLIRYENEEAVDDSQLPKDRFSAERLKGVDSTLKIQPAELGDSAVYLCASSRQRNTEAFFGQGTRLTVV.

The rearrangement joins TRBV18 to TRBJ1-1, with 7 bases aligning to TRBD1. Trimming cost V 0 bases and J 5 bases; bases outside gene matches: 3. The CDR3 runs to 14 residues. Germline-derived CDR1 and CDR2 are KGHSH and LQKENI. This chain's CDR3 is CASSPPRGQTEAFF. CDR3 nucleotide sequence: TGTGCCAGCTCACCACCAAGGGGGCAGACTGAAGCTTTCTTT.

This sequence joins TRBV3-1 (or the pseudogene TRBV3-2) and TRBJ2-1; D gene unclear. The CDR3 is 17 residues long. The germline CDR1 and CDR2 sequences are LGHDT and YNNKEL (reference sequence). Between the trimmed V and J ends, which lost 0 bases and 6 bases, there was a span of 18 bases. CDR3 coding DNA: TGTGCCAGCAGCCAAGAGGGTATACAGCCCTCCACCAATGAGCAGTTCTTC. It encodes CASSQEGIQPSTNEQFF.

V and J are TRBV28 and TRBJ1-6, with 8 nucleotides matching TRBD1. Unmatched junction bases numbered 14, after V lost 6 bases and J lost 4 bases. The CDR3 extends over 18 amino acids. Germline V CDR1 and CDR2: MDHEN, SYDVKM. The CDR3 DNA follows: TGTGCCAGCAGCTCAATGGACAGGGCTTCTCCTTATAATTCACCCCTCCACTTT. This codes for CASSSMDRASPYNSPLHF.

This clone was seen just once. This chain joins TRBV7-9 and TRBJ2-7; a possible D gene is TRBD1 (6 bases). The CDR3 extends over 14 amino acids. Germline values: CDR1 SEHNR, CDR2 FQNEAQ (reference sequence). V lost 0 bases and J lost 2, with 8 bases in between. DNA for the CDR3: TGTGCCAGCAGCTTAGCTTCAGGGGCCTACGAGCAGTACTTC. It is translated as CASSLASGAYEQYF.

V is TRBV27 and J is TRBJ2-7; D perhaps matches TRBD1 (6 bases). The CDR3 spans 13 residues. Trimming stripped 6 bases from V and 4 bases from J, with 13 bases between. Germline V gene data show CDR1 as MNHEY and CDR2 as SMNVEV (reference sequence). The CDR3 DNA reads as TGTGCCAGCAGCTCGACAGGTTTATACGAGCAGTACGTC. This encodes CASSSTGLYEQYV.

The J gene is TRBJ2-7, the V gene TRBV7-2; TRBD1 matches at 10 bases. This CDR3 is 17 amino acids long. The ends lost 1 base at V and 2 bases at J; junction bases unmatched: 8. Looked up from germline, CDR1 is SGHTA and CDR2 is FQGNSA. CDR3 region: CASSLGFVGTGAYEQYF. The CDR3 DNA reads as TGTGCCAGCAGCTTAGGTTTCGTGGGGACAGGGGCCTACGAGCAGTACTTC.

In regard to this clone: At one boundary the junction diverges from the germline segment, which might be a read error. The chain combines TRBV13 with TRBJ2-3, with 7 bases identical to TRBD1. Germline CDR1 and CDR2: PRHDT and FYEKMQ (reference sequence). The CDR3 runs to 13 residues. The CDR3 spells CASSFEGAETQYF. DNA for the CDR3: TGTGCCAGCAGCTTTGAGGGGGCAGAGACGCAGTATTTT. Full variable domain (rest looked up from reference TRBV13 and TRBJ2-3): AAGVIQSPRHLIKEKRETATLKCYPIPRHDTVYWYQQGPGQDPQFLISFYEKMQSDKGSIPDRFSAQQFSDYHSELNMSSLELGDSALYFCASSFEGAETQYFGPGTRLTVL.

The CDR3 sequence is CPPRGTGTGYGYTF. CDR3 nucleotides: TGTCCCCCGAGGGGGACAGGGACAGGCTATGGCTACACCTTC. This chain links TRBV19 with TRBJ1-2; 9 bases match TRBD1. Germline V gives CDR1 LNHDA, CDR2 SQIVND (reference sequence). This CDR3 region has 14 residues.

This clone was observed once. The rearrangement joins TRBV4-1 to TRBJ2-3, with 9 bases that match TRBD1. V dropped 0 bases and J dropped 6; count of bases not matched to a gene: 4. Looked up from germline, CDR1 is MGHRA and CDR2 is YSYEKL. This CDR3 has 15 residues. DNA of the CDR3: TGCGCCAGCAGCCAAGAAAACAGGGGGCGGGATACGCAGTATTTT. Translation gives CASSQENRGRDTQYF.

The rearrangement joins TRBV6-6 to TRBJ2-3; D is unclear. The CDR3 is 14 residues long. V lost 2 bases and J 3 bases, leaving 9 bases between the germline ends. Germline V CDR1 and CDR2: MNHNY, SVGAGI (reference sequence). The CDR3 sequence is CASSYVAVTDTQYF. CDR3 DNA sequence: TGTGCCAGCAGTTACGTGGCAGTTACAGATACGCAGTATTTT.

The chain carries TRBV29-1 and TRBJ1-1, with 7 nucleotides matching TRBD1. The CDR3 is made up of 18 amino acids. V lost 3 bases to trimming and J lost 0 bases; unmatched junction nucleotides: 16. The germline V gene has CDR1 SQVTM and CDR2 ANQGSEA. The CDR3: CSVEWWGQHFSMNTEAFF. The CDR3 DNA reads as TGCAGCGTTGAGTGGTGGGGACAGCATTTTTCCATGAACACTGAAGCTTTCTTT. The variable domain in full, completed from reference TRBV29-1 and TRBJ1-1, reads SAVISQKPSRDICQRGTSLTIQCQVDSQVTMMFWYRQQPGQSLTLIATANQGSEATYESGFVIDKFPISRPNLTFSTLTVSNMSPEDSSIYLCSVEWWGQHFSMNTEAFFGQGTRLTVV.

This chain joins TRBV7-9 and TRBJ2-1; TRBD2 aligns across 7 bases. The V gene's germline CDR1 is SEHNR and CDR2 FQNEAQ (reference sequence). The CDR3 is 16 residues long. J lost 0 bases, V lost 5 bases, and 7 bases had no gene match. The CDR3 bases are TGTGCCAGCAGCCCATCTAGCGGCCTCTCCTACAATGAGCAGTTCTTC. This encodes CASSPSSGLSYNEQFF.

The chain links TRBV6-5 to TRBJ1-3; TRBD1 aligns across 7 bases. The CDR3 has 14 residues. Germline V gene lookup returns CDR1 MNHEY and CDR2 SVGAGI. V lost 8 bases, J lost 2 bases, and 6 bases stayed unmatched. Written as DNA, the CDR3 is TGTGCCAGCCGCCCGACAGGGACTGGAAACACCATATATTTT. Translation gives CASRPTGTGNTIYF.

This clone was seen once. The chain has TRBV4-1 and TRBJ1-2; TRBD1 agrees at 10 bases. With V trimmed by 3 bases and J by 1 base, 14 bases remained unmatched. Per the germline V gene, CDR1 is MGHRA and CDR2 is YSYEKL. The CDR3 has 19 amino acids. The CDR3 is CASSHPREDRGRLNYGYTF. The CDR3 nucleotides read TGCGCCAGCAGCCATCCCCGGGAGGACAGGGGGAGACTTAACTATGGCTACACCTTC.

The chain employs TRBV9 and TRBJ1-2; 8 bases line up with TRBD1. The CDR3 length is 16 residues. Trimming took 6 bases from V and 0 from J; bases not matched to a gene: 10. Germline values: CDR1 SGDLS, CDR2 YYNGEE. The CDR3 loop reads CASTKIPGQANYGYTF. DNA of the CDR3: TGTGCCAGCACCAAAATCCCGGGACAGGCTAACTATGGCTACACCTTC.